Detailed here is one T cell receptor beta chain. What it binds is unknown. Germline assignment: CDR1 SNHLY and CDR2 FYNNEI. Deletions cut 6 bases from V and 2 bases from J, with 25 bases between. This CDR3 is built from 18 residues. The study drew all its donors from Caucasian adults living in Nashville, Tennessee. Using immunoSEQ multiplex PCR, the repertoire was profiled, and TCRdb retains in-frame clones only, with some absent. The sample carries roughly 380,000 clones, about 96% recorded once. This specimen belongs to a study of shared clonotypes between healthy human individuals. General study points: Limitation of the genetic and exposure-history diversity represented came from the few donors. Memory subsets generally showed lower estimated richness than naive subsets.

The sequenced sample was memory CD8+ T cells sorted from blood. Subset denoted: CD45RO+ cells pooled with CCR7-negative TemRA cells. This receptor was identified in a man aged 25 to 40 in good health. The chain couples TRBV2 to TRBJ1-2, with D tentatively TRBD1 (6 bases). CDR3 nucleotide sequence: TGTGCCAGCAGGCTGACTAGGGTACGAGGGGGTTCGAACTATGGCTACACCTTC. Translation: CASRLTRVRGGSNYGYTF. Looking up the rest from reference TRBV2 and TRBJ1-2 gives the full variable domain: EPEVTQTPSHQVTQMGQEVILRCVPISNHLYFYWYRQILGQKVEFLVSFYNNEISEKSEIFDDQFSVERPDGSNFTLKIRSTKLEDSAMYFCASRLTRVRGGSNYGYTFGSGTRLTVV.